A selection of T cell receptor beta chains follows, all from one sample in a study of neurological immune-mediated disorders. A single record per CDR3 protein comes from TCRdb applying MiXCR to the 5' RACE reads. The sample carries about 65,000 distinct CDR3 sequences, roughly 4% recorded once. The sample was PBMCs. The receptor set was obtained from a man aged 45-65 years with multiple sclerosis. Each CDR3 is given with its conserved first and last residue. A D gene is named only where the DNA matches it firmly. Size is omitted from some rows. Given values are once, few, many or a class for expanded clones.

V: TRBV20-1; D: NA; size: many; J: TRBJ1-5; CDR3: CSASMGSQPQHF; DNA: TGCAGTGCTAGTATGGGGTCCCAGCCCCAGCATTTT
V: TRBV12-3/TRBV12-4; D: NA; size: many; J: TRBJ2-2; CDR3: CASTRTRADTGELFF; DNA: TGTGCCAGCACCCGGACCAGGGCAGACACCGGGGAGCTGTTTTTT
V: TRBV29-1; D: TRBD1; size: many; J: TRBJ2-1; CDR3: CSVGDRHNEQFF; DNA: TGCAGCGTTGGGGACAGGCACAATGAGCAGTTCTTC
V: TRBV7-2; D: NA; size: many; J: TRBJ1-3; CDR3: CASSYFASGGNTIYF; DNA: TGTGCCAGCAGCTATTTTGCCAGCGGGGGAAACACCATATATTTT
V: TRBV12-3/TRBV12-4; D: NA; size: many; J: TRBJ1-5; CDR3: CASTSGPTQPQHF; DNA: TGTGCCAGCACCTCCGGCCCAACTCAGCCCCAGCATTTT
V: TRBV7-9; D: NA; size: NA; J: TRBJ1-2; CDR3: CASTTTENYGYTF; DNA: TGTGCCAGCACCACGACAGAAAACTATGGCTACACCTTC
V: TRBV12-3/TRBV12-4; D: TRBD1; size: few; J: TRBJ2-3; CDR3: CASRGDRGRIPSTDTQYF; DNA: TGTGCCAGCAGGGGTGACAGGGGACGAATCCCTAGCACAGATACGCAGTATTTT
V: TRBV5-1; D: NA; size: many; J: TRBJ1-5; CDR3: CASSLDNRDQPQHF; DNA: TGCGCCAGCAGCTTGGATAATCGCGATCAGCCCCAGCATTTT
V: TRBV4-3; D: TRBD2; size: few; J: TRBJ2-1; CDR3: CASSLAAQRGDHYNEQFF; DNA: TGCGCCAGCAGCCTTGCAGCACAGCGGGGGGACCACTACAATGAGCAGTTCTTC
V: TRBV12-3/TRBV12-4; D: NA; size: few; J: TRBJ1-3; CDR3: CASSLSPANTIYF; DNA: TGTGCCAGCAGTTTATCTCCAGCAAACACCATATATTTT
V: TRBV7-2; D: TRBD2; size: many; J: TRBJ2-2; CDR3: CASTQLTSGGAELFF; DNA: TGTGCCAGCACCCAATTGACTAGCGGGGGGGCCGAGCTGTTTTTT
V: TRBV6-2/TRBV6-3; D: TRBD1; size: many; J: TRBJ1-1; CDR3: CASSRQGATEAFF; DNA: TGTGCCAGCAGTCGACAGGGGGCAACTGAAGCTTTCTTT
V: TRBV7-9; D: NA; size: few; J: TRBJ1-1; CDR3: CASSLDGAEAFF; DNA: TGTGCCAGCAGCTTGGACGGGGCTGAAGCTTTCTTT
V: TRBV20-1; D: TRBD1; size: many; J: TRBJ2-2; CDR3: CSARGNRQGFPTGELFF; DNA: TGCAGTGCTAGAGGAAACCGACAGGGGTTCCCCACCGGGGAGCTGTTTTTT
V: TRBV7-6; D: NA; size: many; J: TRBJ1-3; CDR3: CASSSGTVSIGSGNTIYF; DNA: TGTGCCAGCAGCTCAGGGACCGTTTCCATAGGCTCTGGAAACACCATATATTTT
V: TRBV4-3; D: NA; size: many; J: TRBJ1-6; CDR3: CASSARMGNSPLNF; DNA: TGCGCCAGCAGCGCAAGGATGGGGAATTCACCCCTCAACTTT
V: TRBV12-3/TRBV12-4; D: TRBD2; size: NA; J: TRBJ2-3; CDR3: CASSFRTSGLSTDMQYF; DNA: TGTGCCAGCAGTTTTCGGACTAGCGGGTTGTCGACAGATATGCAGTATTTT
V: TRBV5-1; D: NA; size: many; J: TRBJ1-1; CDR3: CASSLGGWLEAFF; DNA: TGCGCCAGCAGCTTGGGAGGGTGGCTGGAAGCTTTCTTT
V: TRBV7-6; D: NA; size: many; J: TRBJ2-3; CDR3: CASSLRVGPTDTQYF; DNA: TGTGCCAGCAGCTTAAGGGTCGGACCCACAGATACGCAGTATTTT
V: TRBV25-1; D: NA; size: many; J: TRBJ2-7; CDR3: CASRAHYEQYF; DNA: TGTGCCAGCAGGGCGCACTACGAGCAGTACTTC
V: TRBV27; D: NA; size: many; J: TRBJ1-2; CDR3: CASSLIGRGRDYGYTF; DNA: TGTGCCAGCAGTTTAATTGGCAGGGGAAGGGACTATGGCTACACCTTC
V: TRBV6-6; D: NA; size: many; J: TRBJ1-1; CDR3: CASMNGNTEAFF; DNA: TGTGCCAGCATGAACGGGAACACTGAAGCTTTCTTT
V: TRBV7-9; D: TRBD1; size: many; J: TRBJ2-1; CDR3: CASRPDRVGGEQFF; DNA: TGTGCCAGCAGACCCGACAGGGTAGGTGGTGAGCAGTTCTTC
V: TRBV11-2; D: NA; size: many; J: TRBJ1-2; CDR3: CASSYLTGYGYTF; DNA: TGTGCCAGCAGCTACCTCACAGGGTATGGCTACACCTTC
V: TRBV14; D: TRBD1; size: few; J: TRBJ1-1; CDR3: CASSLLDRPNTEAFF; DNA: TGTGCCAGCAGCCTTTTGGACAGGCCGAACACTGAAGCTTTCTTT
V: TRBV20-1; D: TRBD1; size: many; J: TRBJ1-2; CDR3: CSTHRTGGADGYTF; DNA: TGCAGTACCCACCGAACAGGGGGCGCCGATGGCTACACCTTC
V: TRBV7-6; D: NA; size: many; J: TRBJ2-3; CDR3: CSSGRVGGVSTDTQYF; DNA: TGTTCCTCGGGGCGTGTCGGCGGGGTCAGCACAGATACGCAGTATTTT
V: TRBV6-6; D: NA; size: many; J: TRBJ2-1; CDR3: CASSYSRVYNEQFF; DNA: TGTGCCAGCAGTTACTCGAGGGTGTACAATGAGCAGTTCTTC
V: TRBV20-1; D: TRBD2; size: many; J: TRBJ2-3; CDR3: CSWDYTDTQYF; DNA: TGCAGTTGGGACTACACAGATACGCAGTATTTT
V: TRBV12-3/TRBV12-4; D: NA; size: many; J: TRBJ1-5; CDR3: CASSWANQPQHF; DNA: TGTGCCAGCAGTTGGGCCAATCAGCCCCAGCATTTT
V: TRBV5-1; D: TRBD1; size: many; J: TRBJ2-5; CDR3: CASSFTDRGPETQYF; DNA: TGCGCCAGCAGCTTCACGGACAGGGGGCCCGAGACCCAGTACTTC
V: TRBV20-1; D: NA; size: many; J: TRBJ1-3; CDR3: CSAQTRREGNTIYF; DNA: TGCAGTGCTCAAACCCGGCGGGAGGGAAACACCATATATTTT
V: TRBV29-1; D: NA; size: many; J: TRBJ2-7; CDR3: CSVGQSRSGEQYF; DNA: TGCAGCGTGGGTCAATCACGTTCGGGGGAGCAGTACTTC
V: TRBV3-1; D: TRBD2; size: many; J: TRBJ2-1; CDR3: CASSQTSGGVYEQFF; DNA: TGTGCCAGCAGCCAAACTAGCGGGGGGGTATATGAGCAGTTCTTC
V: TRBV20-1; D: NA; size: many; J: TRBJ1-2; CDR3: CSAGRDTNYGYTF; DNA: TGCAGTGCTGGCCGGGACACTAACTATGGCTACACCTTC
V: TRBV2; D: NA; size: many; J: TRBJ2-1; CDR3: CASIRHNEQFF; DNA: TGTGCCAGCATTCGGCACAATGAGCAGTTCTTC
V: TRBV20-1; D: NA; size: many; J: TRBJ1-1; CDR3: CSAIMGVNTEAFF; DNA: TGCAGTGCCATAATGGGGGTGAACACTGAAGCTTTCTTT
V: TRBV5-6; D: NA; size: NA; J: TRBJ1-6; CDR3: CASSLVRGVTYNSPLYF; DNA: TGTGCCAGCAGCTTGGTTCGGGGTGTGACCTATAATTCACCCCTCTACTTT
V: TRBV7-8; D: NA; size: many; J: TRBJ2-4; CDR3: CASSPYWDIQYF; DNA: TGTGCCAGCAGCCCATACTGGGACATTCAGTACTTC
V: TRBV9; D: NA; size: few; J: TRBJ1-1; CDR3: CASSPRSGIMNTEAFF; DNA: TGTGCCAGCAGCCCCCGTTCCGGAATCATGAACACTGAAGCTTTCTTT
V: TRBV4-3; D: NA; size: many; J: TRBJ1-1; CDR3: CASSQDGYYTEAFF; DNA: TGCGCCAGCAGCCAAGATGGGTACTACACTGAAGCTTTCTTT
V: TRBV12-3/TRBV12-4; D: NA; size: many; J: TRBJ2-7; CDR3: CASSPSSGEGGYEQYF; DNA: TGTGCCAGCAGTCCTTCGTCCGGGGAAGGGGGCTACGAGCAGTACTTC
V: TRBV7-8; D: NA; size: many; J: TRBJ2-2; CDR3: CASSPVVGRALFRELFF; DNA: TGTGCCAGCAGCCCAGTTGTGGGCAGGGCTTTGTTTCGGGAGCTGTTTTTT
V: TRBV12-3/TRBV12-4; D: TRBD1; size: NA; J: TRBJ1-6; CDR3: CASSLKGARGSPLNF; DNA: TGTGCCAGCAGTTTAAAGGGGGCGAGAGGGTCACCCCTCAACTTT
V: TRBV7-9; D: NA; size: many; J: TRBJ1-1; CDR3: CASSHRVTNTEAFF; DNA: TGTGCCAGCAGCCACAGGGTAACGAACACTGAAGCTTTCTTT
V: TRBV29-1; D: NA; size: many; J: TRBJ1-5; CDR3: CSVAQDSNQPQHF; DNA: TGCAGCGTTGCCCAGGATAGCAATCAGCCCCAGCATTTT
V: TRBV3-1; D: TRBD2; size: many; J: TRBJ2-1; CDR3: CASSQAGGLGEQFF; DNA: TGTGCCAGCAGCCAAGCGGGGGGGCTTGGAGAGCAGTTCTTC
V: TRBV5-1; D: NA; size: NA; J: TRBJ2-7; CDR3: CASSLPEKYDEQYF; DNA: TGCGCCAGCAGCTTGCCGGAAAAGTATGACGAGCAGTACTTC